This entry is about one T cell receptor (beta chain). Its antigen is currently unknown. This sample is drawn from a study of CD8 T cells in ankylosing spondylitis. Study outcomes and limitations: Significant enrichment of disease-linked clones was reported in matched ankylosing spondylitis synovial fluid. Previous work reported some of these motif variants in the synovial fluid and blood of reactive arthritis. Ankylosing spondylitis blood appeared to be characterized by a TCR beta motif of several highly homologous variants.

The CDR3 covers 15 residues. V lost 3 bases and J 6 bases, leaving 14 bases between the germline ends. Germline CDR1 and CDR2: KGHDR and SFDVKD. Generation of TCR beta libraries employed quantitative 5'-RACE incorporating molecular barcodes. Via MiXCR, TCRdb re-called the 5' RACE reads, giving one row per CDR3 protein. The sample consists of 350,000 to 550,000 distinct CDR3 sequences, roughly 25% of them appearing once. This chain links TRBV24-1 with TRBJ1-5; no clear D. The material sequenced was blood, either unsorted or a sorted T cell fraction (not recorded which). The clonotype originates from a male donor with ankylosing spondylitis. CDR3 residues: CATSDAGGYGQPQHF. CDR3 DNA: TGTGCCACCAGTGATGCGGGAGGTTACGGTCAGCCCCAGCATTTT.